These 11 T cell receptor beta chains were sequenced from one sample in a study of blood T cell repertoires in COVID-19. The repertoire was sequenced with immunoSEQ multiplex PCR; TCRdb's copy has only in-frame clones and lacks some. The sample has about 390,000 clones; around 87% are singletons. Sequenced material: PBMCs or T cells enriched from blood (not recorded which). The source of these receptors is a woman aged 45-65 years who had recovered from COVID-19.

The genes are TRBV4-1 and TRBJ1-2; D call uncertain. CDR3 length equals 16 residues. The germline CDR1 and CDR2 sequences are MGHRA and YSYEKL. Between the trimmed V and J ends, which lost 4 bases and 0 bases, there was a span of 15 bases. In nucleotides, the CDR3 is TGCGCCAGCAGCCCAGAACGGTCGGTGTCTAACTATGGCTACACCTTC. Encoded protein: CASSPERSVSNYGYTF.

The chain recombines TRBV15 with TRBJ1-3; D is uncertain. Germline V gives CDR1 LNHNV, CDR2 YYDKDF (reference sequence). The length of the CDR3 is 16 residues. Trimming cost V 0 bases and J 0 bases, with 9 bases left between them. CDR3 sequence (DNA): TGTGCCACCAGCAGAGAACGCGGTATCTCTGGAAACACCATATATTTT. This sequence encodes CATSRERGISGNTIYF.

The chain has TRBV29-1 and TRBJ2-1, with 10 bases fitting TRBD2. CDR1 and CDR2 (germline): SQVTM, ANQGSEA. V shed 4 bases and J 4 bases; nucleotides not matched to a gene: 1. The CDR3 length is 13 residues. CDR3 in DNA: TGCAGCGTTGCGACTAGCGGGTACAATGAGCAGTTCTTC. Protein: CSVATSGYNEQFF.

CDR3 loop: CASSGRGSYTF. The CDR3 bases are TGTGCCAGCAGTGGCAGGGGAAGCTACACCTTC. The chain links TRBV28 to TRBJ1-2, with D perhaps TRBD1 (6 bases). CDR3 size: 11 residues. Germline assignment: CDR1 MDHEN and CDR2 SYDVKM. V dropped 5 bases and J dropped 9 bases, with 10 bases sitting between them.

This clone was observed a few times. The chain uses TRBV24-1 and TRBJ1-1; D unclear. Germline-derived CDR1 and CDR2 are KGHDR and SFDVKD. Trimming shortened V by 4 bases and J by 1 base, and 6 bases separated the two germline ends. This CDR3 comprises 13 residues. DNA for the CDR3: TGTGCCACCAGTGAGGGAGGGAACACTGAAGCTTTCTTT. This translates into CATSEGGNTEAFF.

The J gene is TRBJ1-4, the V gene TRBV3-1 (or the pseudogene TRBV3-2); 11 nucleotides align to TRBD1. Per the germline V gene, CDR1 is LGHDT and CDR2 is YNNKEL (reference sequence). The length of the CDR3 is 18 residues. The trim removed 2 bases at V and 2 bases at J, leaving 7 bases unmatched. CDR3 loop: CASSQSGQGAATNEKLFF. The CDR3 nucleotides are TGTGCCAGCAGCCAATCAGGACAGGGGGCGGCTACTAATGAAAAACTGTTTTTT.

The chain recombines TRBV7-2 with TRBJ1-2, with unresolved D. V lost 5 bases to trimming and J lost 4 bases, with 5 bases between them. CDR3 length: 11 amino acids. In germline, CDR1 is SGHTA, CDR2 FQGNSA. The CDR3 region is CASSPSYGYTF. As DNA, the CDR3 is TGTGCCAGCAGCCCATCCTATGGCTACACCTTC.

The V call is TRBV18, the J call TRBJ1-1; D perhaps matches TRBD1 (6 bases). This CDR3 is 14 amino acids long. Looked up from germline, CDR1 is KGHSH and CDR2 is LQKENI. Trimming took 3 bases from V and 5 from J, leaving 13 bases between them. The CDR3 nucleotides read TGTGCCAGCTCACCTGGACAGAGGGTTACTGAAGCTTTCTTT. It specifies CASSPGQRVTEAFF.

The chain uses TRBV5-1 and TRBJ2-3; D is possibly TRBD1 (6 bases). V was pared by 7 bases and J by 2 bases, with 14 bases between. Germline CDR1 is SGHRS and CDR2 is YFSETQ. The CDR3 is 14 amino acids. The CDR3: CASRGGEITDTQYF. The CDR3 DNA sequence: TGCGCCAGCCGAGGGGGAGAGATCACAGATACGCAGTATTTT.

This clone has a count of ten or more. The chain carries TRBV6-4 and TRBJ2-3; 10 bases align to TRBD2. The V and J ends lost 6 bases and 1 base, in that order; junction bases with no gene match: 4. Per the germline V gene, CDR1 is MRHNA and CDR2 is SNTAGT. This CDR3 is 15 amino acids long. In DNA, the CDR3 is TGTGCCAGCAGCGCTCTAGCGGGGGGCACAGATACGCAGTATTTT. This translates into CASSALAGGTDTQYF.

This clone came up a few times. The gene calls are TRBV19 and TRBJ1-4, with D possibly TRBD1 on 6 matching bases. Trimming left V 4 bases short and J 3 bases short, with 18 bases between. There are 17 residues in the CDR3. Germline V gives CDR1 LNHDA, CDR2 SQIVND (reference sequence). CDR3 loop: CASSKRGGQRANEKLFF. In DNA form, the CDR3 reads TGTGCCAGTAGTAAAAGGGGGGGGCAAAGGGCTAATGAAAAACTGTTTTTT.